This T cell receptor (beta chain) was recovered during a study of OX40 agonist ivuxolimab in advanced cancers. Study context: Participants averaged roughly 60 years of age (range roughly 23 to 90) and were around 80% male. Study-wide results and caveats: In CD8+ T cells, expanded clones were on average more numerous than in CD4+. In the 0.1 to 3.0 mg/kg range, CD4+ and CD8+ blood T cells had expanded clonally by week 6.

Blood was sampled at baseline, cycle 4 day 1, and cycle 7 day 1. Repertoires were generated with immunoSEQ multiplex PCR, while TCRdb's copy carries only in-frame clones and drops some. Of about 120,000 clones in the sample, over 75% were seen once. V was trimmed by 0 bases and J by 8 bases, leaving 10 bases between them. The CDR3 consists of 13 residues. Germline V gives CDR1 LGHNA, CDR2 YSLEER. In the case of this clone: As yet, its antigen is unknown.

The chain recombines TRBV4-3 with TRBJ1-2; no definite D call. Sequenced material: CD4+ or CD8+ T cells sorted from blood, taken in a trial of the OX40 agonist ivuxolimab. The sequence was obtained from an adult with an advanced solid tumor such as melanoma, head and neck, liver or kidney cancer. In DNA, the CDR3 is TGCGCCAGCAGCCAAGAGAAGGGTGGAGGCTACACCTTC. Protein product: CASSQEKGGGYTF.